This is a list of T cell receptor beta chains from one sample in a study of circulating CD8 cells and anti-PD-1 response in melanoma. TCRdb re-derived calls from the reads in MiXCR, one entry per CDR3 protein. The data contain several hundred distinct CDR3 sequences, approximately 4.2% of them seen just once; the ten biggest clones take up 15% to 17%. The sample was CD8+ T cells from PBMCs, taken at baseline or after one month of anti-PD-1 therapy (not recorded which). These receptors were taken from a human donor with melanoma. CDR3s include the opening cysteine and the closing phenylalanine or tryptophan. Fields, in order: CDR3 DNA, CDR3 protein, D gene, clone size, V gene, J gene. The D gene is left open where the match is weak. Each size is once, few, many, or a class for an expanded clone.

CDR3 DNA: TGTGCCAGCAGTGGGGGGACAGAACCTTTTGATGGCTACACCTTC
CDR3 protein: CASSGGTEPFDGYTF
D gene: TRBD1
clone size: large
V gene: TRBV6-1
J gene: TRBJ1-2

CDR3 DNA: TGTGCCAGTAGTATAGCGGGAAACGGCTACACCTTC
CDR3 protein: CASSIAGNGYTF
D gene: NA
clone size: large
V gene: TRBV19
J gene: TRBJ1-2